These 26 T cell receptor beta chains were sequenced from one sample in a study of cytomegalovirus exposure and HLA in healthy donors. With 60 Vbeta and 13 Jbeta primers, the PCR was carried out. The method was immunoSEQ multiplex PCR; TCRdb's version includes in-frame clones alone and lacks a portion of them. The sample consists of 110,000 to 150,000 clones, roughly 80% of them appearing once. Material for sequencing was PBMCs. The receptors originated from a male donor in good health and CMV-seronegative.

This clone was seen only once. This chain links TRBV5-6 with TRBJ2-5, with TRBD1 matching over 8 bases. J was trimmed by 1 base and V by 7 bases; bases with no gene match: 3. The CDR3 loop spans 13 amino acids. Germline V gene lookup returns CDR1 SGHDT and CDR2 YYEEEE. In DNA, the CDR3 is TGTGCCAGCCGAGGACAGGGCCAAGAGACCCAGTACTTC. Translated: CASRGQGQETQYF.

The gene calls are TRBV27 and TRBJ2-2; possibly TRBD1 for D (6 bases). The CDR3 runs 19 residues. The V gene's germline CDR1 is MNHEY and CDR2 SMNVEV (reference sequence). V was trimmed by 4 bases and J by 1 base, leaving 22 bases between them. This CDR3 reads CASSYTPVAGVRNTGELFF. DNA of the CDR3: TGTGCCAGCAGTTACACCCCGGTGGCAGGGGTTAGGAACACCGGGGAGCTGTTTTTT.

The chain couples TRBV20-1 to TRBJ2-7; D may be TRBD2 (6 bases). The CDR3 is 11 residues long. Germline V gene lookup returns CDR1 DFQATT and CDR2 SNEGSKA (reference sequence). V shed 7 bases and J shed 5 bases, with 12 bases lying between them. DNA of the CDR3: TGCAGTGTCCGGGGGAACGACGAGCAGTACTTC. Protein product: CSVRGNDEQYF.

CDR3 sequence: CASSPQGNTEAFF. The CDR3 DNA is TGTGCCAGCAGCCCACAGGGGAACACTGAAGCTTTCTTT. This chain uses TRBV7-9 with TRBJ1-1; TRBD1 might be the D (6 bases). The germline V gene has CDR1 SEHNR and CDR2 FQNEAQ (reference sequence). The V end was cut by 5 bases, the J end by 1 base, with 8 bases between. The CDR3 consists of 13 residues.

This chain links TRBV29-1 with TRBJ2-1, with 13 bases matching TRBD2. V lost 3 bases, J lost 3 bases, and 11 bases stayed unmatched. CDR1 is SQVTM and CDR2 is ANQGSEA in the germline V gene. The CDR3 is 18 amino acids. This CDR3 reads CSVDAGTSGTFLYNEQFF. CDR3 coding DNA: TGCAGCGTTGACGCCGGGACTAGCGGGACCTTCCTCTACAATGAGCAGTTCTTC.

There are a few counts of this clone. CDR3 in amino acids: CASSLAGAGNTIYF. In nucleotides, the CDR3 is TGTGCCAGCAGCTTAGCAGGGGCTGGAAACACCATATATTTT. This rearrangement joins TRBV7-9 to TRBJ1-3, with a tentative D call TRBD1 (5 bases). The V end was cut by 0 bases, the J end by 2 bases, with 5 bases between. The CDR3 length is 14 residues. Germline CDR1 and CDR2: SEHNR and FQNEAQ (reference sequence).

The V call is TRBV4-1, the J call TRBJ2-7; 10 bases line up with TRBD1. The length of the CDR3 is 16 residues. The J segment lost 3 bases and the V segment lost 4 bases, leaving 9 bases of the junction unmatched. In germline, CDR1 is MGHRA, CDR2 YSYEKL. The DNA for the CDR3 is TGCGCCAGCAGCCTCTATGGGGGACAGGGGATCTACGAGCAGTACTTC. Its translation is CASSLYGGQGIYEQYF.

The chain is built from TRBV6-1 and TRBJ2-5; D gene uncertain. This CDR3 spans 13 amino acids. Germline CDR1 is MNHNS and CDR2 is SASEGT. V was shortened by 5 bases and J by 2 bases, with 9 bases between the two germline ends. Here the CDR3 DNA reads TGTGCCAGCAGTTCAGGAAGACAAGAGACCCAGTACTTC. It yields the protein CASSSGRQETQYF.

The chain has TRBV6-4 and TRBJ2-4; 7 positions agree with TRBD2. This CDR3 has 19 residues. Germline V CDR1 and CDR2: MRHNA, SNTAGT. Trimming cost V 3 bases and J 0 bases; bases outside gene matches: 14. The CDR3 nucleotides are TGTGCCAGCAGTGAGGGCGGGGGTCCTATGATCTTAGCCAAAAACATTCAGTACTTC. It is translated as CASSEGGGPMILAKNIQYF.

This chain joins TRBV5-1 and TRBJ2-1, with 10 positions matching TRBD1. J lost 2 bases, V lost 0 bases, and 2 bases had no gene match. This CDR3 comprises 16 residues. CDR1 is SGHRS, CDR2 YFSETQ, per germline. The CDR3 DNA reads as TGCGCCAGCAGCTTGGACGGGACAGGGGCCTACAATGAGCAGTTCTTC. It is translated as CASSLDGTGAYNEQFF.

The chain combines TRBV30 with TRBJ2-7; 9 nucleotides agree with TRBD1. V lost 1 base and J lost 2; bases outside the gene matches: 6. Germline V gives CDR1 GTSNPN, CDR2 SVGIG (reference sequence). This CDR3 region has 15 residues. CDR3 protein: CAWSEQQGATYEQYF. The CDR3 region has the DNA TGTGCCTGGAGTGAACAACAGGGGGCCACCTACGAGCAGTACTTC. Variable domain in full (rest from reference TRBV30 and TRBJ2-7): SQTIHQWPATLVQPVGSPLSLECTVEGTSNPNLYWYRQAAGRGLQLLFYSVGIGQISSEVPQNLSASRPQDRQFILSSKKLLLSDSGFYLCAWSEQQGATYEQYFGPGTRLTVT.

Here the CDR3 DNA reads TGTGCCAGCCGCGAGGGACAGGGTATGACCGGGGAGCTGTTTTTT. As protein: CASREGQGMTGELFF. The V call is TRBV9, the J call TRBJ2-2; 9 positions match TRBD1. Looked up from germline, CDR1 is SGDLS and CDR2 is YYNGEE. This CDR3 has 15 amino acids. The V and J ends lost 7 bases and 5 bases, in that order; junction bases with no gene match: 9. The entire variable domain, with the rest obtained from reference TRBV9 and TRBJ2-2, is as follows: DSGVTQTPKHLITATGQRVTLRCSPRSGDLSVYWYQQSLDQGLQFLIQYYNGEERAKGNILERFSAQQFPDLHSELNLSSLELGDSALYFCASREGQGMTGELFFGEGSRLTVL.

J is TRBJ1-4 and V is TRBV6-1, with D hard to call. The V gene lost 7 bases and the J gene lost 8 bases, with 14 bases spanning the gap. Germline CDR1 and CDR2: MNHNS and SASEGT. The CDR3 consists of 13 residues. The chain's CDR3 is CASTPVGGEKLFF. The CDR3 nucleotides are TGTGCCAGCACCCCGGTGGGCGGGGAAAAACTGTTTTTT.

This sequence joins TRBV6-6 and TRBJ2-1, with a possible D match to TRBD1 (5 bases). CDR1 and CDR2 from the germline V gene are MNHNY and SVGAGI (reference sequence). This CDR3 contains 16 residues. Trimming pared 7 bases from V and 1 base from J, leaving 17 bases between. CDR3 loop: CASTRQGFESYNEQFF. CDR3 coding DNA: TGTGCCAGCACTCGGCAGGGCTTTGAATCCTACAATGAGCAGTTCTTC.

The rearrangement uses TRBV6-6 and TRBJ2-6; D unresolved. There are 16 residues in the CDR3. With 3 bases removed from V and 4 bases from J, the gap between germline ends came to 13 bases. The germline V gene has CDR1 MNHNY and CDR2 SVGAGI (reference sequence). The CDR3 DNA follows: TGTGCCAGCAGTTATTCGAACAGCCCGGGGGCCAACGTCCTGACTTTC. Translation: CASSYSNSPGANVLTF.

The chain employs TRBV5-4 and TRBJ2-1; D is possibly TRBD2 (6 bases). Trimming cost V 4 bases and J 4 bases, with 18 bases left between them. This CDR3 has 16 residues. Germline V gene sequence: CDR1 SGHNT, CDR2 YYREEE (reference sequence). The DNA for the CDR3 is TGTGCCAGCAGCCCCAGAGGAGGGAATGCGTACAATGAGCAGTTCTTC. Translating gives CASSPRGGNAYNEQFF.

The chain joins TRBV19 to TRBJ2-5; 10 bases fit TRBD2. The V and J ends lost 7 bases and 4 bases, in that order; junction bases with no gene match: 9. Germline CDR1 is LNHDA and CDR2 is SQIVND (reference sequence). CDR3 length: 15 residues. The CDR3 nucleotides are TGTGCCAGTAACGACGGGGCTAGCGGGGGAGAGACCCAGTACTTC. Protein sequence: CASNDGASGGETQYF.

Note on this clone: Other DNA sequences in the sample encode the same CDR3. The chain combines TRBV7-2 with TRBJ1-2; D is possibly TRBD1 (6 bases). The V end lost 1 base, the J end lost 4 bases, and 16 bases lay between the germline ends. This CDR3 is 16 amino acids long. Germline CDR1 reads SGHTA; CDR2 reads FQGNSA. CDR3 residues: CASSLDGTGTLYGYTF. CDR3 in DNA: TGTGCCAGCAGCTTAGACGGAACCGGGACACTCTATGGCTACACCTTC. Drawing the rest from reference TRBV7-2 and TRBJ1-2, the complete variable domain is GAGVSQSPSNKVTEKGKDVELRCDPISGHTALYWYRQSLGQGLEFLIYFQGNSAPDKSGLPSDRFSAERTGGSVSTLTIQRTQQEDSAVYLCASSLDGTGTLYGYTFGSGTRLTVV.

This clone was observed a few times. The chain couples TRBV29-1 to TRBJ2-7; a weak D match, TRBD2 (6 bases). This CDR3 is built from 13 residues. The V and J ends lost 6 bases and 3 bases respectively, with 15 bases between them. Germline lookup yields CDR1 SQVTM and CDR2 ANQGSEA. The CDR3 DNA follows: TGCAGCGTCCAGGTGGCTAGCGACTACGAGCAGTACTTC. This codes for CSVQVASDYEQYF.

The chain employs TRBV27 and TRBJ2-7; TRBD2 matches at 8 bases. The V and J ends lost 6 bases and 0 bases, in that order; junction bases with no gene match: 1. This CDR3 region has 13 residues. The germline V gene encodes CDR1 MNHEY and CDR2 SMNVEV (reference sequence). The CDR3 sequence is CASRLAASYEQYF. CDR3 sequence (DNA): TGTGCCAGCAGACTAGCGGCCTCCTACGAGCAGTACTTC.

The V gene is TRBV5-1, the J gene TRBJ1-2; 8 nucleotides match TRBD1. This CDR3 comprises 14 residues. Per germline, CDR1 SGHRS and CDR2 YFSETQ. After removal of 2 bases from V and 9 bases from J, the junction contained 9 bases not matched to a gene. The CDR3 loop reads CASSLQGGRESYTF. The CDR3 region has the DNA TGCGCCAGCAGCTTACAGGGGGGGCGAGAGAGCTACACCTTC.

V is TRBV5-5 and J is TRBJ1-1; 12 bases fit TRBD1. This CDR3 contains 17 residues. V lost 2 bases and J lost 0; bases outside the gene matches: 5. The germline gives CDR1 SGHKS, CDR2 YYEKEE (reference sequence). CDR3 region: CASSLGTGGLVNTEAFF. The DNA of the CDR3 is TGTGCCAGCAGCTTAGGGACAGGGGGCTTGGTGAACACTGAAGCTTTCTTT.

This clone occurred a few times. V is TRBV5-1 and J is TRBJ2-2; 15 bases are a match to TRBD2. Germline V gives CDR1 SGHRS, CDR2 YFSETQ. V lost 6 bases and J lost 0; bases outside the gene matches: 3. This CDR3 is built from 17 residues. The CDR3 nucleotides read TGCGCCAGCATCCGGACTAGCGGGGGGGCGAACACCGGGGAGCTGTTTTTT. Protein: CASIRTSGGANTGELFF.

This clone was detected a few times. V gene TRBV5-1 combines with J gene TRBJ1-5; 9 bases match TRBD1. Germline values: CDR1 SGHRS, CDR2 YFSETQ. CDR3 size: 15 residues. V was pared by 1 base and J by 1 base, with 0 bases of the junction left unmatched. The CDR3 spells CASSLTGGSNQPQHF. The DNA for the CDR3 is TGCGCCAGCAGCTTGACAGGGGGCAGCAATCAGCCCCAGCATTTT.

This sequence joins TRBV6-6 and TRBJ2-3, with a possible D match to TRBD2 (7 bases). Germline V gives CDR1 MNHNY, CDR2 SVGAGI (reference sequence). V was shortened by 8 bases and J by 4 bases, with 19 bases between the two germline ends. The CDR3 totals 15 residues. The CDR3 DNA is TGTGCCAGCCGGCCCCCTCGCGGGGGCGCAGATACGCAGTATTTT. Translated, it gives CASRPPRGGADTQYF.

The DNA of the CDR3 is TGCAGCGTCCTAGACCCCGGCAGTCGGCAGTTCTTC. Translated: CSVLDPGSRQFF. The chain employs TRBV29-1 and TRBJ2-1, with D hard to call. This CDR3 has 12 residues. The V gene's germline CDR1 is SQVTM and CDR2 ANQGSEA. V was cut by 6 bases and J by 12 bases, with 18 bases left in between.